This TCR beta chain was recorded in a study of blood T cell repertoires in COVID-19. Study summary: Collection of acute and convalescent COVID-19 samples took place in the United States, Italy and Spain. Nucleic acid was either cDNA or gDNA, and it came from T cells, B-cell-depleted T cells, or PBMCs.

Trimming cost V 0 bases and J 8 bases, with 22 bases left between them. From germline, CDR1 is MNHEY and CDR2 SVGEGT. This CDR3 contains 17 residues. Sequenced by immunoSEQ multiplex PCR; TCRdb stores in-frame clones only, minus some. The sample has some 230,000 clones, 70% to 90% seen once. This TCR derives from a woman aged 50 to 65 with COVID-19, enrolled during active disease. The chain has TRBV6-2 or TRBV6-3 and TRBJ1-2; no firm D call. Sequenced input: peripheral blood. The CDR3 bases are TGTGCCAGCAGTTACTCGACGCCGGGATTCAACTATCGAGGCTACACCTTC. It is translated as CASSYSTPGFNYRGYTF.